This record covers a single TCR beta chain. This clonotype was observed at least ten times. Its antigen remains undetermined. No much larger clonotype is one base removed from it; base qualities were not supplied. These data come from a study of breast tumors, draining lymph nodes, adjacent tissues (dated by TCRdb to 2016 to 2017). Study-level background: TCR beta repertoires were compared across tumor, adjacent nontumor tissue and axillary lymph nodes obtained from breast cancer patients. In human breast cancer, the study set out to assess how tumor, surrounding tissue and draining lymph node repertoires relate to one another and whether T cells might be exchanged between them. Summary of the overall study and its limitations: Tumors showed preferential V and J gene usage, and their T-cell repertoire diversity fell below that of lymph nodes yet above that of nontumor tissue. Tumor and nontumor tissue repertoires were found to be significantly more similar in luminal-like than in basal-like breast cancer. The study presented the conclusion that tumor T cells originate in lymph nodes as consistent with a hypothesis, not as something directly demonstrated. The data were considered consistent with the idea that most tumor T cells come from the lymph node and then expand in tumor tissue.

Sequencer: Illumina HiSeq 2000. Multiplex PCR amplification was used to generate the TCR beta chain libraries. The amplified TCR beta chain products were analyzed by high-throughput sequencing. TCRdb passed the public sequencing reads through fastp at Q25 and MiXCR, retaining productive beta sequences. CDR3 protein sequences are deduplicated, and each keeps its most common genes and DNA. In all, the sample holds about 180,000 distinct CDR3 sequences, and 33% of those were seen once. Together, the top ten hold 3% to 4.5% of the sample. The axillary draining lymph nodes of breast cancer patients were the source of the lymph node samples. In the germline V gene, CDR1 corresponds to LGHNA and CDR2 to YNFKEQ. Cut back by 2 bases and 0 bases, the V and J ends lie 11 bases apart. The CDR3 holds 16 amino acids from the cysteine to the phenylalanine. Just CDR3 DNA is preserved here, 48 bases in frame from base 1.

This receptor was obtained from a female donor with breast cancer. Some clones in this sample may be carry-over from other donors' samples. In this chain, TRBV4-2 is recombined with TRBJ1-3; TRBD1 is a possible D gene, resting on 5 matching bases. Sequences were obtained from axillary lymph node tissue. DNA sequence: TGTGCCAGCAGCCAAACTGACAGCCTCTCTGGAAACACCATATATTTT. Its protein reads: CASSQTDSLSGNTIYF.